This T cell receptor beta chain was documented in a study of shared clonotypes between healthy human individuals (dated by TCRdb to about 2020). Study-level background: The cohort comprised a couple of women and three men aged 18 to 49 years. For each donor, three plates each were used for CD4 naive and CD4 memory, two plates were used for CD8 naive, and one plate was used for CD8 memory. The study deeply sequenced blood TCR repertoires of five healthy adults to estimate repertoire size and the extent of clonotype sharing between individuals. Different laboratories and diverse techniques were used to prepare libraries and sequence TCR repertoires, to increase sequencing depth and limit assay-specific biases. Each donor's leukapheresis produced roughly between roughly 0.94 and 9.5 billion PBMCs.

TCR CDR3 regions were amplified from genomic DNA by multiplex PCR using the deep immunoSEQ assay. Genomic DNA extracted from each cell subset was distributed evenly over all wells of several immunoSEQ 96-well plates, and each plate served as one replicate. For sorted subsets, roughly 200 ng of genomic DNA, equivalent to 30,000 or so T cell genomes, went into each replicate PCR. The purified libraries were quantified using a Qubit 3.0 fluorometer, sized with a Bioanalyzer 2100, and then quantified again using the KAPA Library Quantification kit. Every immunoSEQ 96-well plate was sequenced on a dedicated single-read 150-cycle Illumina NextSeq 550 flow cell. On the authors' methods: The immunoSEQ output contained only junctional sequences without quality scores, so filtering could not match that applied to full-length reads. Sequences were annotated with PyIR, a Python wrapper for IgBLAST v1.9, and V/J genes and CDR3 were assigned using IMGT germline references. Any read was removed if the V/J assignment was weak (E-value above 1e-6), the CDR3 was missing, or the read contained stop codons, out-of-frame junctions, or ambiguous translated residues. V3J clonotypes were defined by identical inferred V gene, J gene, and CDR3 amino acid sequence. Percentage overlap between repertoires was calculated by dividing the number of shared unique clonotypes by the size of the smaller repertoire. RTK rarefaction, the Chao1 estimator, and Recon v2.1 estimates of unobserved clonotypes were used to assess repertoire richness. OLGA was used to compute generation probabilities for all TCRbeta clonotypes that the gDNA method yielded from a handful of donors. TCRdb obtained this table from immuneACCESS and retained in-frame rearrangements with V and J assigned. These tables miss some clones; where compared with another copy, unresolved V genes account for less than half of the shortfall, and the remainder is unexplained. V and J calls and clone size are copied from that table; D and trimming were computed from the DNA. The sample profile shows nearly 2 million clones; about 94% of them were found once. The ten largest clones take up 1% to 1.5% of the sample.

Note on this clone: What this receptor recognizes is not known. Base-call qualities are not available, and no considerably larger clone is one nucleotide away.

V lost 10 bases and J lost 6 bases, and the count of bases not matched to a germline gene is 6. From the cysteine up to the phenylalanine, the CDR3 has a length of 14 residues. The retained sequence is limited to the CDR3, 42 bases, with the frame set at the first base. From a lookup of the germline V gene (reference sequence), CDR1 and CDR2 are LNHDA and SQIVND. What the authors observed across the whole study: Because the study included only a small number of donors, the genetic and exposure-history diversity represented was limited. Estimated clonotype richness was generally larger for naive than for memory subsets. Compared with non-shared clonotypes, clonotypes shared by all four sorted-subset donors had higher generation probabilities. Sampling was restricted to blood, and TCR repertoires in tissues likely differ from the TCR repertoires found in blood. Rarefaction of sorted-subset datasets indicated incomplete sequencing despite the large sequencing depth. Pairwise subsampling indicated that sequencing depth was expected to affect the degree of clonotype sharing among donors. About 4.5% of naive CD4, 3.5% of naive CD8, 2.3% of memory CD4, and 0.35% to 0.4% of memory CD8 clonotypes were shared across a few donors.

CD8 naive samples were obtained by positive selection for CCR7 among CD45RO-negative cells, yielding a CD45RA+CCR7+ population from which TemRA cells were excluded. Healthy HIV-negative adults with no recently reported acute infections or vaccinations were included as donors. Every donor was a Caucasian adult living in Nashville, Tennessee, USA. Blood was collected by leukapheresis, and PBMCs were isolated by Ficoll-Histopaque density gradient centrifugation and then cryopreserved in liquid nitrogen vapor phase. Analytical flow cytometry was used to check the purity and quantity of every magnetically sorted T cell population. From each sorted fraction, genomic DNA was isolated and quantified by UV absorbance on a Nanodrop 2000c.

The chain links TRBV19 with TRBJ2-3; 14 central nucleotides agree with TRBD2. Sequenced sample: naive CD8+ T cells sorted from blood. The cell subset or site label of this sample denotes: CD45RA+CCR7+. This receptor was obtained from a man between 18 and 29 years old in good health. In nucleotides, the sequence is TGTGCCACCTCAGGACTAGCGGGGGGTGATACGCAGTATTTT. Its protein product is CATSGLAGGDTQYF.